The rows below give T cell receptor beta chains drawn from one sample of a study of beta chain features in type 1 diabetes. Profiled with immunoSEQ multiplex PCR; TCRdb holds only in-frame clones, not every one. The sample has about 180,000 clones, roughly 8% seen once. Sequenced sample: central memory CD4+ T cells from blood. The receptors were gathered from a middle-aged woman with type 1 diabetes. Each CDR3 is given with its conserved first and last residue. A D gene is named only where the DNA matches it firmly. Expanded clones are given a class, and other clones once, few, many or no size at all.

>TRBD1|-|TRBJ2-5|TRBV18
CASSPGTGEETQYF
TGTGCCAGCTCACCCGGGACAGGGGAGGAGACCCAGTACTTC
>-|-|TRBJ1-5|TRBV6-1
CASSEFRGNQPQHF
TGTGCCAGCAGTGAATTCCGGGGCAATCAGCCCCAGCATTTT
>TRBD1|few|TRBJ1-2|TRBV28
CASSSGTGHYGYTF
TGTGCCAGCAGTTCCGGGACAGGGCACTATGGCTACACCTTC
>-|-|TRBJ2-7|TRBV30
CAWSSRDPYEQYF
TGTGCCTGGAGTAGCCGGGATCCCTACGAGCAGTACTTC
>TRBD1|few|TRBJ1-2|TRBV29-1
CSVAGQGKGGYTF
TGCAGCGTTGCTGGACAGGGGAAGGGTGGCTACACCTTC
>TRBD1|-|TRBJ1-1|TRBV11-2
CASKPTGTGATNTEAFF
TGTGCCAGCAAACCAACCGGGACAGGTGCAACGAACACTGAAGCTTTCTTT
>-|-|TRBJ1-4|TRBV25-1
CASSESRGPNEKLFF
TGTGCCAGCAGTGAATCTAGAGGGCCTAATGAAAAACTGTTTTTT
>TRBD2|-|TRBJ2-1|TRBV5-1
CASSRLAGNYNEQFF
TGCGCCAGCAGCCGACTAGCGGGAAACTACAATGAGCAGTTCTTC
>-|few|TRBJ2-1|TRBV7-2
CASSLAPVDEQFF
TGTGCCAGCAGCTTAGCCCCGGTGGATGAGCAGTTCTTC
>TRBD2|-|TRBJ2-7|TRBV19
CASSPRLAATLYEQYF
TGTGCCAGTAGTCCCAGACTAGCGGCGACTCTCTACGAGCAGTACTTC
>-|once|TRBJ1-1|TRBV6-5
CASSYGRVDTEAFF
TGTGCCAGCAGTTACGGCAGGGTAGACACTGAAGCTTTCTTT
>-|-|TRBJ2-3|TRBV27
CASSSTGFGFGTDTQYF
TGTGCCAGCAGTTCAACAGGGTTTGGATTCGGCACAGATACGCAGTATTTT
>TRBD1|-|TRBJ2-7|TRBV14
CASSSDRGFYEQYF
TGTGCCAGCAGCTCCGACAGGGGTTTTTACGAGCAGTACTTC
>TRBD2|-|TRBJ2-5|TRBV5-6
CASSSLAGGETQYF
TGTGCCAGCAGCTCTTTAGCGGGAGGAGAGACCCAGTACTTC
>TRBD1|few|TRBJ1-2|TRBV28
CASSFPRQGANHGYTF
TGTGCCAGCAGTTTCCCCCGGCAGGGGGCTAATCATGGCTACACCTTC
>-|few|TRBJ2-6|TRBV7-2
CASGSSGANVLTF
TGTGCCAGCGGCAGCTCTGGGGCCAACGTCCTGACTTTC